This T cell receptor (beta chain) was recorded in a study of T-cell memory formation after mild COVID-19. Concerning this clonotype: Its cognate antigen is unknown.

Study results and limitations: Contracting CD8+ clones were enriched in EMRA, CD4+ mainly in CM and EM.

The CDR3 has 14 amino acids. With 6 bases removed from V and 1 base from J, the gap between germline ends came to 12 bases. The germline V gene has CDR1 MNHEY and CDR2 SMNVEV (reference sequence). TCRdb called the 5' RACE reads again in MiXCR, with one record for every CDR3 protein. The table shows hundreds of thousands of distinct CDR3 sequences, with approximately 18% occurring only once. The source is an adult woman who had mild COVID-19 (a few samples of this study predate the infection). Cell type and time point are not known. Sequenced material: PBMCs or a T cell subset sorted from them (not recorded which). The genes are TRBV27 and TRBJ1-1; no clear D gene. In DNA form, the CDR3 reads TGTGCCAGCAGACCAAGGGAAGGGAACACTGAAGCTTTCTTT. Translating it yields CASRPREGNTEAFF.